The 4 T cell receptor beta chains reported below all come from one sample, sequenced in a study of T-cell reconstitution after alpha-beta-depleted transplantation in children listed by TCRdb under 2016. The treatment or condition tag for this specimen amounts to: allogeneic hematopoietic cell transplantation with graft depleted of TCRalphabeta T cells and CD19 B cells. Library generation was performed with PCR. The sample was run on an Illumina HiSeq 2500. TCR libraries were prepared with molecular barcoding, using unique molecular identifiers to normalize TCRbeta repertoire quantification. Through fastp at Q25 and MiXCR, TCRdb rebuilt clones from the public reads, retaining in-frame beta chains. Merged by CDR3 protein, the rows form single entries marked with the most common genes and DNA. The sample table lists about a million distinct CDR3 sequences, under 30% of them with a count of one. Clones ranked in the top ten supply over 25% of the sample.

The specimen comprised PBMCs, mostly from graft donor cells, sampled 360 days after TCRalphabeta/CD19-depleted stem cell transplant. The source of these receptors is a boy in the first two years of life who had a stem cell transplant for SCID, so the T cells may come from the graft donor.

The sample holds a few counts of this clonotype. The V call is TRBV11-2, the J call TRBJ2-6; D perhaps matches TRBD2 (5 bases). The germline V gene has CDR1 SGHAT and CDR2 FQNNGV. The CDR3 is 18 amino acids. V dropped 5 bases and J dropped 0 bases, with 17 bases sitting between them. The CDR3 bases are TGTGCCAGCAGCGATAGAGGACTGCCGGGCTCTGGGGCCAACGTCCTGACTTTC. Amino acids: CASSDRGLPGSGANVLTF.

Only a few counts were recorded for this clonotype. The chain joins TRBV5-1 to TRBJ2-1, with TRBD2 matching over 11 bases. Germline V gives CDR1 SGHRS, CDR2 YFSETQ. V lost 4 bases to trimming and J lost 5 bases; unmatched junction nucleotides: 2. The CDR3 loop spans 14 amino acids. In DNA form, the CDR3 reads TGCGCCAGCAGCATACTAGCGGGAGACAATGAGCAGTTCTTC. It encodes CASSILAGDNEQFF.

This clonotype has just a few counts. The rearrangement links TRBV6-6 to TRBJ2-1, with D perhaps matching TRBD1 (5 bases). Trimming took off 5 bases at V and 5 bases at J, with 10 bases between the two ends. Germline V gives CDR1 MNHNY, CDR2 SVGAGI (reference sequence). This CDR3 spans 13 amino acids. The CDR3 loop is CASSSRQNNEQFF. CDR3 bases: TGTGCCAGCAGTAGTAGACAGAACAATGAGCAGTTCTTC.

The rearrangement uses TRBV7-3 and TRBJ2-1, with TRBD2 identical over 8 bases. V trimming: 1 base; J trimming: 2 bases; junction bases outside the gene matches: 7. There are 17 residues in the CDR3. Germline CDR1 reads SGHTA; CDR2 reads FQGTGA. The chain's CDR3 is CASSLRPSGGPYNEQFF. The CDR3 nucleotides are TGTGCCAGCAGCTTAAGACCGAGCGGGGGCCCCTACAATGAGCAGTTCTTC.